This is a list of T cell receptor beta chains from one sample in a study of T cells after posttransplantation cyclophosphamide. Assay: immunoSEQ multiplex PCR; the TCRdb copy retains only in-frame clones and omits some. The sample includes tens of thousands of clones, approximately 76% of them seen just once. Material: memory CD4+ T cells sorted from PBMCs. Receptors were obtained from a woman aged 55 to 70 in good health, CMV-negative, and a related stem cell transplant donor. Each CDR3 is given with its conserved first and last residue. The D gene is left open where the match is weak. The size entry is marked missing in some rows and otherwise reads once, few, many or a size class.

NA	TRBV7-9	NA	TRBJ2-1	CASSPRGTPDNEQFF	TGTGCCAGCAGCCCAAGGGGGACACCTGACAATGAGCAGTTCTTC
NA	TRBV5-6	NA	TRBJ2-7	CASSFETDSYEQYF	TGTGCCAGCAGCTTTGAGACAGACTCCTACGAGCAGTACTTC
NA	TRBV2	NA	TRBJ1-5	CASSVMANQPQHF	TGTGCCAGCAGTGTCATGGCCAATCAGCCCCAGCATTTT
NA	TRBV2	NA	TRBJ2-7	CARNGRVGEQYF	TGTGCCCGCAATGGCAGGGTAGGCGAGCAGTACTTC
NA	TRBV20-1	NA	TRBJ2-4	CSARGQNIQYF	TGCAGTGCTAGAGGGCAGAACATTCAGTACTTC
NA	TRBV7-2	TRBD1	TRBJ2-7	CASSFYWTGNVEQYF	TGTGCCAGCAGCTTCTATTGGACAGGGAATGTCGAGCAGTACTTC
NA	TRBV28	NA	TRBJ2-6	CASSSQQVSGANVLTF	TGTGCCAGCAGTTCCCAACAGGTATCTGGGGCCAACGTCCTGACTTTC
few	TRBV14	NA	TRBJ2-5	CASSKLSLETQYF	NA
NA	TRBV4-2	NA	TRBJ2-6	CASSQEPRGSGANVLTF	TGTGCCAGCAGCCAAGAACCTAGGGGTTCTGGGGCCAACGTCCTGACTTTC
NA	TRBV7-2	TRBD1	TRBJ1-2	CASSLETGVYGYTF	TGTGCCAGCAGCTTAGAGACAGGGGTCTATGGCTACACCTTC
NA	TRBV7-6	TRBD2	TRBJ2-1	CASSSGLAGLLSYNEQFF	TGTGCCAGCAGCTCTGGACTAGCGGGGTTACTCTCCTACAATGAGCAGTTCTTC
NA	TRBV28	TRBD1	TRBJ1-2	CASRLPGQGIRGYTF	TGTGCCAGCAGGCTACCGGGACAGGGAATTAGGGGCTACACCTTC
NA	TRBV11-2	TRBD1	TRBJ2-3	CASSLFGAGGNTDTQYF	TGTGCCAGCAGCTTATTTGGGGCAGGGGGCAACACAGATACGCAGTATTTT
NA	TRBV5-5	TRBD1	TRBJ1-1	CASSLLQGAIGNTEAFF	TGTGCCAGCAGCTTGCTACAGGGGGCAATAGGGAACACTGAAGCTTTCTTT
NA	TRBV6-6	NA	TRBJ1-3	CASTSGEGNTIYF	TGTGCCAGCACCTCGGGGGAAGGAAACACCATATATTTT
NA	TRBV27	TRBD1	TRBJ2-6	CASSAGTGLSGANVLTF	TGTGCCAGCAGTGCCGGGACAGGGCTCTCTGGGGCCAACGTCCTGACTTTC
NA	TRBV10-3	NA	TRBJ2-1	CAISLSGNEQFF	TGTGCCATCAGCCTAAGCGGAAATGAGCAGTTCTTC
NA	TRBV7-2	NA	TRBJ2-2	CASSLVGVRNGELFF	TGTGCCAGCAGCTTAGTCGGGGTTCGGAACGGGGAGCTGTTTTTT
NA	TRBV6-6	NA	TRBJ1-2	CASSYTPSGRYTF	TGTGCCAGCAGTTACACTCCCAGCGGCCGCTACACCTTC
few	TRBV2	NA	TRBJ1-2	CASSAGGFYGYTF	TGTGCCAGCAGTGCCGGGGGATTCTATGGCTACACCTTC
NA	TRBV7-9	NA	TRBJ2-7	CASSPLYEQYF	TGTGCCAGCAGCCCCCTCTACGAGCAGTACTTC
few	TRBV27	TRBD1	TRBJ1-2	CASRTDRGYYGYTF	TGTGCCAGCAGAACGGACAGGGGGTACTATGGCTACACCTTC
few	TRBV6-1	NA	TRBJ1-4	CASSDPGGTTNEKLFF	TGTGCCAGCAGTGACCCCGGGGGGACAACTAATGAAAAACTGTTTTTT
few	TRBV10-3	NA	TRBJ2-2	CATTPPGRTRLFF	TGTGCCACCACCCCACCGGGGAGGACAAGGCTGTTTTTT
NA	TRBV6-1	NA	TRBJ1-1	CASSEGRGTEAFF	TGTGCCAGCAGTGAAGGCCGGGGAACTGAAGCTTTCTTT
NA	TRBV28	TRBD2	TRBJ2-3	CASSLWTLTSGGTDTQYF	TGTGCCAGCAGTTTATGGACGCTGACTAGCGGGGGTACAGATACGCAGTATTTT
NA	TRBV5-1	TRBD2	TRBJ2-7	CASSPVGGRKVDEQYF	TGCGCCAGCAGCCCGGTGGGCGGGAGGAAAGTCGACGAGCAGTACTTC
NA	TRBV5-1	NA	TRBJ2-7	CASSLTGFYEQYF	TGCGCCAGCAGCTTGACAGGGTTCTACGAGCAGTACTTC
NA	TRBV7-8	TRBD1	TRBJ2-3	CASSFLPGQSKQTQYF	TGTGCCAGCAGCTTTCTCCCGGGACAGTCCAAACAAACGCAGTATTTT
NA	TRBV27	NA	TRBJ2-7	CASSLYPGSTYEQYF	TGTGCCAGCAGTTTATACCCAGGGTCTACCTACGAGCAGTACTTC
once	TRBV5-1	TRBD1	TRBJ2-3	CASSWGTGGADTQYF	TGCGCCAGCAGCTGGGGGACAGGGGGCGCAGATACGCAGTATTTT
few	TRBV19	NA	TRBJ1-2	CASSTGVFGYTF	TGTGCCAGTAGTACAGGGGTTTTTGGCTACACCTTC
NA	TRBV10-3	NA	TRBJ1-4	CAIREGGKNEKLFF	TGTGCCATCAGAGAGGGGGGCAAGAATGAAAAACTGTTTTTT
NA	TRBV5-1	TRBD1	TRBJ2-7	CASSLGGTANYEQYF	TGCGCCAGCAGCTTGGGAGGGACAGCGAATTACGAGCAGTACTTC
NA	TRBV7-8	TRBD1	TRBJ1-2	CASSLEPDTGASYGYTF	TGTGCCAGCAGCTTAGAACCGGACACAGGGGCGAGCTATGGCTACACCTTC
NA	TRBV28	NA	TRBJ1-2	CASSPTGSGSNYGYTF	TGTGCCAGCAGTCCCACTGGTTCGGGGAGTAACTACGGCTACACCTTC
NA	TRBV7-9	NA	TRBJ2-5	CASSLRTGGAETQYF	TGTGCCAGCAGTCTACGCACAGGCGGGGCGGAGACCCAGTACTTC
NA	TRBV7-7	NA	TRBJ2-1	CASSFEGGRGLGEQFF	TGTGCCAGCAGCTTCGAGGGCGGCAGGGGTTTAGGTGAGCAGTTCTTC
few	TRBV11-2	TRBD2	TRBJ2-1	CASSSRLAGNEQFF	TGTGCCAGCAGCTCCCGACTAGCGGGGAATGAGCAGTTCTTC
NA	TRBV27	NA	TRBJ1-4	CASRWGGANEKLFF	TGTGCCAGCCGCTGGGGGGGAGCTAATGAAAAACTGTTTTTT
NA	TRBV6-1	NA	TRBJ1-3	CASSGYRNSGNTIYF	TGTGCCAGCAGTGGTTATAGAAACTCTGGAAACACCATATATTTT
NA	TRBV9	NA	TRBJ1-3	CASSVSGSGNTIYF	TGTGCCAGCAGCGTATCCGGGTCTGGAAACACCATATATTTT
once	TRBV28	TRBD1	TRBJ2-7	CATRQGYYEQYF	TGTGCCACCCGACAGGGTTACTACGAGCAGTACTTC
NA	TRBV28	TRBD1	TRBJ2-5	CASSTYRGETQYF	TGTGCCAGCAGTACCTACAGGGGTGAGACCCAGTACTTC
NA	TRBV28	TRBD1	TRBJ1-5	CASSRTGASNQPQHF	TGTGCCAGCAGTAGGACAGGGGCGAGCAATCAGCCCCAGCATTTT
NA	TRBV4-1	NA	TRBJ2-5	CASSQQQGQETQYF	TGCGCCAGCAGCCAACAACAGGGACAAGAGACCCAGTACTTC
NA	TRBV28	NA	TRBJ1-1	CASSSKSGAYTEAFF	TGTGCCAGCAGTTCCAAATCAGGGGCCTACACTGAAGCTTTCTTT
NA	TRBV20-1	TRBD1	TRBJ2-7	CSVTGQYEQYF	TGCAGTGTTACGGGACAGTACGAGCAGTACTTC
few	TRBV19	TRBD2	TRBJ2-3	CASSSPGGGRDTQYF	TGTGCCAGTAGTTCCCCGGGAGGAGGGCGTGATACGCAGTATTTT
NA	TRBV28	NA	TRBJ1-1	CASRGGTYTEAFF	TGTGCCAGCAGGGGAGGGACCTACACTGAAGCTTTCTTT